These 15 T cell receptor beta chains were all obtained from the same sample, sequenced in a study of cytomegalovirus exposure and HLA in healthy donors. A multiplex PCR was run with 60 Vbeta primers and 13 Jbeta primers. Only in-frame clones appear in the TCRdb table, and some are missing; sequencing was by immunoSEQ multiplex PCR. There are about 160,000 clones in the sample; about four fifths occur only once, and approximately 6% lies in the top ten. Sequenced input: PBMCs. Receptors were obtained from a man aged 45 to 65 in good health and CMV-seropositive.

The genes are TRBV10-3 and TRBJ1-5; D gene uncertain. The CDR3 length is 19 residues. V gave up 1 base and J gave up 2 bases, with 21 bases separating them. Germline V gene sequence: CDR1 ENHRY, CDR2 SYGVKD. The CDR3 nucleotides read TGTGCCATCAGTGAGTGGTTTGTACAGAGGGTACGTGGCAATCAGCCCCAGCATTTT. This gives the protein CAISEWFVQRVRGNQPQHF.

The rearrangement uses TRBV9 and TRBJ2-3; D gene uncertain. The CDR3 length is 14 residues. Germline CDR1 is SGDLS and CDR2 is YYNGEE. The V and J ends lost 2 bases and 0 bases respectively, with 7 bases between them. The CDR3 spells CASSVSTSTDTQYF. In nucleotides, the CDR3 is TGTGCCAGCAGCGTCTCCACTAGCACAGATACGCAGTATTTT.

The V call is TRBV6-5, the J call TRBJ1-5; no clear D. Germline assignment: CDR1 MNHEY and CDR2 SVGAGI. This CDR3 comprises 13 residues. The V end lost 2 bases, the J end lost 6 bases, and 8 bases lay between the germline ends. The CDR3 region is CASSYDSGQPQHF. DNA for the CDR3: TGTGCCAGCAGTTACGACTCGGGTCAGCCCCAGCATTTT.

V gene TRBV18 combines with J gene TRBJ2-2; D is ambiguous. The CDR3 consists of 12 residues. Germline V gives CDR1 KGHSH, CDR2 LQKENI. V was pared by 3 bases and J by 4 bases, with 3 bases between. CDR3 protein: CASSPSTGELFF. In nucleotides, the CDR3 is TGTGCCAGCTCACCTAGCACCGGGGAGCTGTTTTTT.

This chain connects TRBV10-2 to TRBJ2-7, with 8 nucleotides matching TRBD1. V was clipped by 2 bases and J by 4 bases; unmatched bases: 4. The CDR3 runs 14 residues. CDR1 and CDR2 from the germline V gene are WSHSY and SAAADI. This CDR3 reads CASSERDRSYEQYF. CDR3 nucleotides: TGCGCCAGCAGTGAGAGGGACAGGAGTTACGAGCAGTACTTC.

This clone was recorded a few times. The chain links TRBV19 to TRBJ2-1; 12 nucleotides line up with TRBD2. Trimming at V came to 1 base and at J to 0 bases, leaving 4 bases not matched to a gene. The CDR3 has 18 residues. Germline V gives CDR1 LNHDA, CDR2 SQIVND (reference sequence). The CDR3 here is CASSIVLAGGRSYNEQFF. In DNA, the CDR3 is TGTGCCAGTAGTATAGTACTAGCGGGAGGACGCTCCTACAATGAGCAGTTCTTC.

The chain has TRBV27 and TRBJ2-7; maybe TRBD2 (6 bases). Germline CDR1 and CDR2: MNHEY and SMNVEV (reference sequence). V lost 2 bases, J lost 4 bases, and 9 bases lay in between. CDR3 size: 13 residues. The CDR3 loop reads CASSLGGWYEQYF. CDR3 bases: TGTGCCAGCAGTTTAGGGGGGTGGTACGAGCAGTACTTC.

This clone was observed a few times. The J gene is TRBJ2-3, the V gene TRBV7-9; the match to TRBD1 covers 10 bases. The V segment lost 4 bases and the J segment 4 bases; nucleotides outside the gene matches: 2. This CDR3 is 14 amino acids long. Germline CDR1 reads SEHNR; CDR2 reads FQNEAQ (reference sequence). CDR3 amino acids: CASSYDRGPDTQYF. CDR3 nucleotides: TGTGCCAGCAGCTACGACAGGGGGCCAGATACGCAGTATTTT.

The J gene is TRBJ2-5, the V gene TRBV18; no clear D gene. Deletions cut 6 bases from V and 3 bases from J, with 11 bases between. The CDR3 is 13 amino acids. Germline-derived CDR1 and CDR2 are KGHSH and LQKENI. CDR3 sequence (DNA): TGTGCCAGCTCCCGCGACTTAAAAGAGACCCAGTACTTC. It translates to CASSRDLKETQYF.

The chain links TRBV5-1 to TRBJ2-1; 11 bases are a match to TRBD1. V gave up 0 bases and J gave up 13 bases; unmatched junction bases: 3. This CDR3 has 13 amino acids. Germline V gives CDR1 SGHRS, CDR2 YFSETQ. For the CDR3, the DNA is TGCGCCAGCAGCTTGGAGGGACAGGGGGAACAGTTCTTC. Its translation: CASSLEGQGEQFF.

This clone was observed a few times. The chain recombines TRBV7-6 with TRBJ1-1; D possibly corresponds to TRBD1 (6 bases). The CDR3 covers 14 residues. Germline V CDR1 and CDR2: SGHVS, FNYEAQ. Trimming took 5 bases from V and 4 from J, leaving 14 bases between them. CDR3 nucleotide sequence: TGTGCCAGCAGCCCATCGGACAGTTTCACTGAAGCTTTCTTT. This gives the protein CASSPSDSFTEAFF.

Only one count was recorded for this clone. The chain links TRBV6-6 to TRBJ2-2; D call uncertain. Trimming cost V 3 bases and J 0 bases, with 8 bases left between them. The CDR3 sequence is 15 residues long. Germline CDR1 is MNHNY and CDR2 is SVGAGI (reference sequence). Here the CDR3 reads CASSYALTNTGELFF. In nucleotides, the CDR3 is TGTGCCAGCAGTTATGCGCTCACGAACACCGGGGAGCTGTTTTTT.

The chain has TRBV2 and TRBJ2-5; 7 bases align to TRBD2. CDR3 size: 13 residues. Germline V lookup: CDR1 SNHLY, CDR2 FYNNEI. J lost 7 bases, V lost 5 bases, and 7 bases had no gene match. The CDR3 DNA reads as TGTGCCAGCAGTTCGGGGGGAGGGGTGACCCAGTACTTC. As protein: CASSSGGGVTQYF.

Worth noting for this clone: Mismatch with germline at one junction end may stem from a read error. The chain recombines TRBV7-9 with TRBJ2-2, with TRBD2 matching over 7 bases. This CDR3 contains 17 residues. The V gene's germline CDR1 is SEHNR and CDR2 FQNEAQ (reference sequence). CDR3 residues: CSSSLVVGSGFTWELFF. In nucleotides, the CDR3 is TGTTCCAGCAGCTTAGTCGTTGGTAGCGGGTTTACCTGGGAGCTGTTTTTT. Filled out from reference TRBV7-9 and TRBJ2-2, the complete variable domain reads DTGVSQNPRHKITKRGQNVTFRCDPISEHNRLYWYRQTLGQGPEFLTYFQNEAQLEKSRLLSDRFSAERPKGSFSTLEIQRTEQGDSAMYLCSSSLVVGSGFTWELFFGEGSRLTVL.

The V call is TRBV9, the J call TRBJ2-1; 12 positions match TRBD2. V lost 4 bases and J lost 3; bases outside the gene matches: 8. The CDR3 extends over 17 amino acids. Germline V gives CDR1 SGDLS, CDR2 YYNGEE. The CDR3 sequence: CASSPRLAGADYNEQFF. CDR3 DNA: TGTGCCAGCAGCCCCCGACTAGCGGGAGCGGACTACAATGAGCAGTTCTTC.